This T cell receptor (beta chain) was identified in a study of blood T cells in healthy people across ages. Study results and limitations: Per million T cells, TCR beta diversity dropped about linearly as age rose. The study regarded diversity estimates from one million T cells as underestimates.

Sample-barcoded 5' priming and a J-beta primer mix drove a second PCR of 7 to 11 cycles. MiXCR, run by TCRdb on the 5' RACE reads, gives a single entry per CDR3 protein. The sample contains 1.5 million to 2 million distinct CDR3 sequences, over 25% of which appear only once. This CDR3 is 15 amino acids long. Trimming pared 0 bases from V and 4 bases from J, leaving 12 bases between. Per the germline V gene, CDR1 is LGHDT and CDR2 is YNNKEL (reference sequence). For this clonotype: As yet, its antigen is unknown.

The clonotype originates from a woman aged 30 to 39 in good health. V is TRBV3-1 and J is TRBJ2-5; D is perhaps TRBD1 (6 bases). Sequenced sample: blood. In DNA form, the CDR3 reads TGTGCCAGCAGCCAAGATCTACACAGGGCAGAGACCCAGTACTTC. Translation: CASSQDLHRAETQYF.